A selection of T cell receptor beta chains follows, all from one sample in a study of cytomegalovirus exposure and HLA in healthy donors. Sequencing was performed with immunoSEQ multiplex PCR; in TCRdb, only in-frame clones are kept and a portion is missing. Of approximately 93,000 clones detected, less than 80% appear once; the ten largest clones hold under 6%. Sequenced input: PBMCs. All receptors derive from a boy younger than 18 in good health and CMV-seropositive. The CDR3 runs from the conserved cysteine through the conserved F or W. A D gene is named only where the DNA matches it firmly. Size values are once, few and many counts, or a class for expanded clones, and some rows have none.

NA	TRBV29-1	TRBJ2-7	TRBD1	TGCAGCGTTGACGTGGGACAGGGCACCTACGAGCAGTACTTC	CSVDVGQGTYEQYF
NA	TRBV19	TRBJ2-5	NA	TGTGCCAGTAGTATCGCAACTGACAGGTCCGAGACCCAGTACTTC	CASSIATDRSETQYF
NA	TRBV5-1	TRBJ2-7	TRBD2	TGCGCCAGCAGCCTCCAGACTAGCGGGGGGTTGGACGAGCAGTACTTC	CASSLQTSGGLDEQYF
NA	TRBV10-2	TRBJ2-7	TRBD1	TGCGCCAGCGAGACAGGGGGCGACGAGCAGTACTTC	CASETGGDEQYF
few	TRBV19	TRBJ2-3	NA	TGTGCCAGCCAGCGGACAGACCTCATGAAGGATACGCAGTATTTT	CASQRTDLMKDTQYF
NA	TRBV7-9	TRBJ1-1	NA	TGTGCCAGCAGCTTAGGGGGGGGGCTCCAGAACACTGAAGCTTTCTTT	CASSLGGGLQNTEAFF
NA	TRBV7-9	TRBJ2-1	TRBD2	TGTGCCAGCAGTCGCCCGGGGGGGGGCTACAATGAGCAGTTCTTC	CASSRPGGGYNEQFF
NA	TRBV28	TRBJ1-5	NA	TGTGCCAGCAGGGCCTTTTTCTCTAGCAATCAGCCCCAGCATTTT	CASRAFFSSNQPQHF
few	TRBV12-5	TRBJ2-7	TRBD2	TGTGCTAGTGGTTTGCCCCTCGGACTAGCGGGGGCCTACGAGCAGTACTTC	CASGLPLGLAGAYEQYF
NA	TRBV6-1	TRBJ1-1	NA	TGTGCCAGCAGTTTGGAGGTGAACACTGAAGCTTTCTTT	CASSLEVNTEAFF
few	TRBV5-1	TRBJ2-5	TRBD2	TGCGCCAGCACCGGGGTAGCGGGAGGAGGCCAAGAGACCCAGTACTTC	CASTGVAGGGQETQYF
NA	TRBV7-9	TRBJ2-1	NA	TGTGCCAGCAGCTTAGGGAGCTACAATGAGCAGTTCTTC	CASSLGSYNEQFF
once	TRBV6-5	TRBJ1-3	NA	TGTGCCAGCAGGGAACCGGGGTCTTCTGGAAACACCATATATTTT	CASREPGSSGNTIYF
NA	TRBV2	TRBJ1-1	TRBD1	TGTGCCAGCAGTGGACAGGGCACGGGCACTGAAGCTTTCTTT	CASSGQGTGTEAFF
few	TRBV2	TRBJ2-3	NA	TGTGCCAGCAGTGTCTATAGAGCAGATACGCAGTATTTT	CASSVYRADTQYF
few	TRBV25-1	TRBJ1-2	TRBD1	TGTGCCAGCAGTGAACCCGACAGGGGGGCGAAAGGCTACACCTTC	CASSEPDRGAKGYTF
NA	TRBV5-4	TRBJ1-2	NA	TGTGCCAGCAGCTTGGCAGACAGAGGCTACACCTTC	CASSLADRGYTF